This T cell receptor beta chain is drawn from a study of molecular identifiers for immune sequencing clone quantification. The study's findings and limits: Effector cells kept over 98% of their molecules in clones above 20 RNA copies, while naive cells kept under 1% there. One cell's worth of spiked Jurkat TCR RNA was reportedly detectable among 900,000 to 1,000,000 naive cells.

TCRdb reprocessed the PCR reads via MiXCR and lists one record per CDR3 protein. The sample yields roughly 320,000 distinct CDR3 sequences, 20% to 25% seen once. Per the germline V gene, CDR1 is SQVTM and CDR2 is ANQGSEA. Deletions cut 5 bases from V and 2 bases from J, with 15 bases between. There are 14 residues in the CDR3. This clonotype was detected only a few times. Its antigen is still unknown. From around 18,000 to 910,000 sorted cells, naive CD8 libraries were generated with 10%, 30% or 50% RNA. Sorting selected naive CD8 T cells with a CD8+CD4-CCR7+CD45RA+ phenotype. Material for sequencing was naive CD8+ T cells from blood, with Jurkat cell RNA spiked in. Described subset: FACS-sorted CD8+CD4-CCR7+CD45RA+ naive T cells. The gene calls are TRBV29-1 and TRBJ1-2; no definite D call. This sequence originates from a human donor in good health. Some libraries in this study had Jurkat cell RNA spiked in. CDR3: CSVIPRGTNYGYTF. The CDR3 coding sequence is TGCAGCGTTATCCCGCGGGGAACGAACTATGGCTACACCTTC. Full variable domain (rest looked up from reference TRBV29-1 and TRBJ1-2): SAVISQKPSRDICQRGTSLTIQCQVDSQVTMMFWYRQQPGQSLTLIATANQGSEATYESGFVIDKFPISRPNLTFSTLTVSNMSPEDSSIYLCSVIPRGTNYGYTFGSGTRLTVV.